This TCR beta chain is from a study of T-cell reconstitution after alpha-beta-depleted transplantation in children. Study-wide findings and caveats: T-cell counts and diversity were attributed mostly to newly produced T cells one year after transplant. From surviving recipient T cells and thymic progenitors came the high day-60 TCRbeta diversity observed in some patients. The study reportedly traced alpha-beta T cells about two months after transplant to several hundred expanded graft clones.

This CDR3 is built from 13 residues. The germline V and J ends were trimmed by 4 bases and 4 bases, with 11 bases remaining between them. CDR1 is SQVTM, CDR2 ANQGSEA, per germline. This sample's TCRbeta library carried unique molecular identifier barcodes. Each CDR3 protein gets one entry after TCRdb re-called the PCR reads with MiXCR. The sample shows roughly 240,000 distinct CDR3 sequences, roughly 8.2% of them seen only once. This clonotype showed up many times. The antigen remains undetermined. Sample: PBMCs, mostly from graft donor cells, taken 180 days after TCRalphabeta/CD19-depleted stem cell transplant. The chain is built from TRBV29-1 and TRBJ2-1; maybe TRBD1 (6 bases). The TCR sequence derives from a male patient between 5 and 17 years old who had a stem cell transplant for acute lymphoblastic leukemia, so the T cells may come from the graft donor. The CDR3 sequence is CSVGETGYNEQFF. The CDR3 nucleotides read TGCAGCGTTGGGGAGACAGGTTACAATGAGCAGTTCTTC.